This T cell receptor beta chain was identified in a study of blood T cell repertoires in COVID-19. The junction had 9 bases not matched to a gene; V was cut back by 4 bases and J by 5 bases. Looked up from germline, CDR1 is SGDLS and CDR2 is YYNGEE. The CDR3 spans 15 residues. Assay used: immunoSEQ multiplex PCR; TCRdb lists only in-frame clones, some missing. The table has a few hundred thousand clones, about 90% seen once; the top ten hold under 3%. The chain employs TRBV9 and TRBJ1-2, with 9 bases aligning to TRBD1. The sequence derives from a woman younger than 45 who had recovered from COVID-19. Sequencing was done on a sample of PBMCs or T cells enriched from blood (not recorded which). In DNA form, the CDR3 reads TGTGCCAGCAGCCCCCGATCGGGACAGGGATATGGCTACACCTTC. It encodes CASSPRSGQGYGYTF.